These 15 T cell receptor beta chains share one sample of origin, sequenced in a study of T cells in Graves' hyperthyroidism and ophthalmopathy. Template material for amplifying TCR beta CDR3 regions consisted of RNA transcripts. TCR CDR3 regions were first amplified by RT-PCR with HTBI primers. MiXCR was run by TCRdb on the multiplex PCR reads, yielding one entry per CDR3 protein. The sample contains fewer than 550,000 distinct CDR3 sequences, around a quarter of which appear only once. Sequences were obtained from blood. These receptors were collected from a woman aged 30 to 39 with Graves' ophthalmopathy.

This clonotype showed up many times. The chain uses TRBV11-2 and TRBJ2-5, with 8 positions matching TRBD2. CDR3 length: 17 residues. Germline V gene data show CDR1 as SGHAT and CDR2 as FQNNGV. Trimming took 4 bases from V and 4 from J; bases not matched to a gene: 14. DNA for the CDR3: TGTGCCAGCAGCTCGACGGCCCGGGGGGGGCCGCGAGAGACCCAGTACTTC. Translation gives CASSSTARGGPRETQYF.

In this sample, this clonotype turned up many times. The chain combines TRBV9 with TRBJ1-1; D is undetermined. In germline, CDR1 is SGDLS, CDR2 YYNGEE. V gave up 2 bases and J gave up 1 base, with 9 bases separating them. The CDR3 sequence is 14 residues long. The CDR3 region is CASSVGGRNTEAFF. The CDR3 DNA sequence: TGTGCCAGCAGCGTTGGAGGAAGGAACACTGAAGCTTTCTTT.

The table lists this clonotype with a few counts. The chain is built from TRBV6-4 and TRBJ2-2; TRBD2 matches at 11 bases. CDR3 size: 17 residues. V shed 0 bases, J shed 0 bases, and the junction held 0 bases outside the gene matches. Germline values: CDR1 MRHNA, CDR2 SNTAGT. CDR3 DNA sequence: TGTGCCAGCAGTGACTCTAGCGGGGGGGCGAACACCGGGGAGCTGTTTTTT. Its translation is CASSDSSGGANTGELFF.

In its sample, this clonotype was seen many times. The rearrangement links TRBV6-5 to TRBJ2-7; either TRBD1 or TRBD2 may fit D (5 bases each). The CDR3 is 15 residues long. Germline V CDR1 and CDR2: MNHEY, SVGAGI. V was clipped by 6 bases and J by 4 bases, with 19 bases between them. The CDR3: CASSYSGTGLYEQYF. CDR3 DNA: TGTGCCAGCAGCTATTCCGGGACGGGCCTTTACGAGCAGTACTTC.

This clonotype was seen ten or more times. V is TRBV29-1 and J is TRBJ1-1, with D unresolved. Germline assignment: CDR1 SQVTM and CDR2 ANQGSEA. Deletions cut 8 bases from V and 5 bases from J, with 9 bases between. This CDR3 is built from 10 residues. The CDR3 here is CSPTVTEAFF. The CDR3 DNA is TGCAGCCCTACGGTTACTGAAGCTTTCTTT. The full variable domain, completed using reference TRBV29-1 and TRBJ1-1, is SAVISQKPSRDICQRGTSLTIQCQVDSQVTMMFWYRQQPGQSLTLIATANQGSEATYESGFVIDKFPISRPNLTFSTLTVSNMSPEDSSIYLCSPTVTEAFFGQGTRLTVV.

This clonotype was detected many times. J is TRBJ2-2 and V is TRBV19; 7 bases match TRBD2. In germline, CDR1 is LNHDA, CDR2 SQIVND (reference sequence). The CDR3 spans 16 residues. V lost 1 base to trimming and J lost 5 bases; unmatched junction nucleotides: 7. CDR3 protein: CASSIVPGGRTGELFF. In DNA form, the CDR3 reads TGTGCCAGTAGTATAGTTCCGGGGGGACGGACCGGGGAGCTGTTTTTT.

There are many counts of this clonotype. The chain uses TRBV20-1 and TRBJ1-1; 8 bases agree with TRBD1. The trim removed 5 bases at V and 7 bases at J, leaving 9 bases unmatched. Looked up from germline, CDR1 is DFQATT and CDR2 is SNEGSKA (reference sequence). The CDR3 loop spans 13 amino acids. The CDR3 DNA reads as TGCAGTGCTCCTCTGACAGGGGTGGGTGAAGCTTTCTTT. Encoded protein: CSAPLTGVGEAFF.

J is TRBJ2-7 and V is TRBV29-1, with 14 bases identical to TRBD2. The CDR3 extends over 13 amino acids. Germline V gene sequence: CDR1 SQVTM, CDR2 ANQGSEA. The trim removed 4 bases at V and 7 bases at J, leaving 3 bases unmatched. CDR3 coding DNA: TGCAGCGTTGGGACTAGCGGGAGGATTGAGCAGTACTTC. It encodes CSVGTSGRIEQYF.

Ten or more counts support this clonotype. The chain has TRBV6-2 or TRBV6-3 and TRBJ2-7, with D tentatively TRBD2 (5 bases). From germline, CDR1 is MNHEY and CDR2 SVGEGT. The CDR3 contains 14 residues. V was shortened by 5 bases and J by 6 bases, with 17 bases between the two germline ends. The CDR3 region is CASSPPRGSLEQYF. For the CDR3, the DNA is TGTGCCAGCAGTCCGCCGCGAGGGTCTCTCGAGCAGTACTTC.

This clonotype was counted only a few times. The chain links TRBV2 to TRBJ2-7; 9 bases fit TRBD1. This CDR3 has 14 residues. Unmatched junction bases numbered 6, after V lost 8 bases and J lost 1 base. Germline-derived CDR1 and CDR2 are SNHLY and FYNNEI. The CDR3 is CASLTGTGSYEQYF. In DNA form, the CDR3 reads TGTGCCAGCCTCACCGGGACAGGGTCCTACGAGCAGTACTTC. The full variable domain, with the rest looked up from reference TRBV2 and TRBJ2-7, is EPEVTQTPSHQVTQMGQEVILRCVPISNHLYFYWYRQILGQKVEFLVSFYNNEISEKSEIFDDQFSVERPDGSNFTLKIRSTKLEDSAMYFCASLTGTGSYEQYFGPGTRLTVT.

This clonotype has more than one count but fewer than ten. The chain combines TRBV28 with TRBJ1-5; D call uncertain. Germline lookup yields CDR1 MDHEN and CDR2 SYDVKM. This CDR3 has 17 residues. The V gene lost 5 bases and the J gene lost 6 bases, with 23 bases spanning the gap. The CDR3 reads CASSPSPPSVGVQPQHF. Here the CDR3 DNA reads TGTGCCAGCAGTCCCTCCCCCCCTTCCGTTGGGGTTCAGCCCCAGCATTTT.

The chain is built from TRBV3-1 and TRBJ1-1, with TRBD1 as a possible D gene (6 bases). The CDR3 has 14 residues. V was pared by 4 bases and J by 7 bases, with 16 bases between. Germline values: CDR1 LGHDT, CDR2 YNNKEL (reference sequence). The CDR3: CASSPRTEQYEAFF. The DNA of the CDR3 is TGTGCCAGCAGCCCTCGGACAGAGCAATATGAAGCTTTCTTT.

This clonotype was seen many times. The junction departs from germline at one end; a sequencing error may be responsible. The rearrangement links TRBV12-3 or TRBV12-4 to TRBJ2-5; 7 positions agree with TRBD2. The CDR3 loop spans 14 amino acids. The CDR3 region is CASSLAVTQETQYF. The CDR3 DNA sequence: TGTGCCAGCAGTCTAGCGGTTACCCAAGAGACCCAGTACTTC.

This clonotype was seen many times. CDR3 sequence (DNA): TGTGCCACCAGCAGAGCCCGCGGAGGGGGCTATGGCTACACCTTC. It is translated as CATSRARGGGYGYTF. The V and J genes are TRBV15 and TRBJ1-2; maybe TRBD1 (6 bases). The CDR3 is 15 residues long. The V gene lost 1 base and the J gene lost 4 bases, with 13 bases spanning the gap. Germline V lookup: CDR1 LNHNV, CDR2 YYDKDF (reference sequence). Looking up the rest from reference TRBV15 and TRBJ1-2 gives the full variable domain: DAMVIQNPRYQVTQFGKPVTLSCSQTLNHNVMYWYQQKSSQAPKLLFHYYDKDFNNEADTPDNFQSRRPNTSFCFLDIRSPGLGDTAMYLCATSRARGGGYGYTFGSGTRLTVV.

This clonotype was observed at least ten times. The chain uses TRBV20-1 and TRBJ2-3, with 8 bases aligning to TRBD2. There are 14 residues in the CDR3. V shed 6 bases and J 0 bases; nucleotides not matched to a gene: 5. Germline assignment: CDR1 DFQATT and CDR2 SNEGSKA (reference sequence). DNA of the CDR3: TGCAGTGCGAGGACTAGCTTTAGCACAGATACGCAGTATTTT. Its protein is CSARTSFSTDTQYF.